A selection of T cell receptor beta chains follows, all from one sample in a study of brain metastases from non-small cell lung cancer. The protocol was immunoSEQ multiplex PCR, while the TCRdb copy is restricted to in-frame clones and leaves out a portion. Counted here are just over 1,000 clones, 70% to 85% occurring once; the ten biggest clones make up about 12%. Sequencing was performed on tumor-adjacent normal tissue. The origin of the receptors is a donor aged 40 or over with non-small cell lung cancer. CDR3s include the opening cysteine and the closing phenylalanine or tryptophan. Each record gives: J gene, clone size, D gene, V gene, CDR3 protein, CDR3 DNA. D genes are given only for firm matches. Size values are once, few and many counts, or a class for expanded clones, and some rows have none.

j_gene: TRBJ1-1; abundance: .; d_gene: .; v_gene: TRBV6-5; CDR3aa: CASSYSGRTEAFF; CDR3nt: TGTGCCAGCAGTTACTCGGGCCGCACTGAAGCTTTCTTT
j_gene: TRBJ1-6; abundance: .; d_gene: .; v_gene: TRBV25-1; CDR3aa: CASRIGLGNSPLHF; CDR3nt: TGTGCCAGCAGAATAGGTCTTGGGAATTCACCCCTCCACTTT
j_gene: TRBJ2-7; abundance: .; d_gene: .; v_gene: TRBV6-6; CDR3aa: CASSVLAPNYEQYF; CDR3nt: TGTGCCAGCAGTGTCTTAGCTCCTAACTACGAGCAGTACTTC
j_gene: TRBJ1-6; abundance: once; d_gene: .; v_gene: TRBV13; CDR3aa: CASSRLRGDFYNSPLHF; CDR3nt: TGTGCCAGCAGCCGCCTCAGGGGTGACTTCTATAATTCACCCCTCCACTTT
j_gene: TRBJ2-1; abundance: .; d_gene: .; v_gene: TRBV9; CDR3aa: CASSFSRVSYNEQFF; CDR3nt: TGTGCCAGCAGCTTTAGTAGGGTTTCCTACAATGAGCAGTTCTTC
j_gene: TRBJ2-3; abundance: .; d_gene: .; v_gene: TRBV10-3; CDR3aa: CAIRPGQGDADTQYF; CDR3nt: TGTGCCATCAGACCGGGACAAGGGGACGCAGATACGCAGTATTTT
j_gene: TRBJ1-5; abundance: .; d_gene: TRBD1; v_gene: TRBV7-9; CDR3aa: CASSPVETGGDQPQHF; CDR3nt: TGTGCCAGCAGCCCGGTGGAGACAGGGGGCGATCAGCCCCAGCATTTT
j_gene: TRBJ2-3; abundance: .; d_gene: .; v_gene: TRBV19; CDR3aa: CASTAEGADTQYF; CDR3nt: TGTGCCAGTACGGCGGAGGGGGCAGATACGCAGTATTTT
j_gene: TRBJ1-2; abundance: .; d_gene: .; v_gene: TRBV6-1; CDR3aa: CASSEVLLRGYTF; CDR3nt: TGTGCCAGCAGTGAGGTCCTCCTAAGGGGCTACACCTTC
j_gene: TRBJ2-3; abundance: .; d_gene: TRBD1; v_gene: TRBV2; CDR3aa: CASCRDRETDTQYF; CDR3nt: TGTGCCAGCTGTAGAGACAGGGAAACAGATACGCAGTATTTT
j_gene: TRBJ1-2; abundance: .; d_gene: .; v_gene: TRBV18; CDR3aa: CASSPPPRTTDGYTF; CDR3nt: TGTGCCAGCTCACCACCGCCCCGGACAACTGATGGCTACACCTTC
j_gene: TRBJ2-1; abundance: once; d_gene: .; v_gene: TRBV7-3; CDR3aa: CASSLNPSYNEQFF; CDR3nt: TGTGCCAGCAGCTTAAATCCGAGTTACAATGAGCAGTTCTTC
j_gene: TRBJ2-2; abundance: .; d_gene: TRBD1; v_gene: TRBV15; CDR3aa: CATRRDREDTGELFF; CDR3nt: TGTGCCACCAGACGGGACAGGGAGGACACCGGGGAGCTGTTTTTT
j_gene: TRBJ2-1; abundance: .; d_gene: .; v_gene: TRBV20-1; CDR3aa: CSASATSYNEQFF; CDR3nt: TGCAGTGCTAGTGCGACTAGCTACAATGAGCAGTTCTTC
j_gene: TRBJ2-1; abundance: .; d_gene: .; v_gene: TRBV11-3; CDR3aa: CASSLDHPETLYNEQFF; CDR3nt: TGTGCCAGCAGCTTAGATCATCCCGAAACATTATACAATGAGCAGTTCTTC
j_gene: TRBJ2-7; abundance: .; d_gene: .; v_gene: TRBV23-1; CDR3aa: CASSQSRTLHTQGEQYF; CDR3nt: TGCGCCAGCAGTCAATCTCGGACCCTCCATACCCAAGGCGAGCAGTACTTC
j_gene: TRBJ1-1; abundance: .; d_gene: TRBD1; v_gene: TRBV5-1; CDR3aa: CASSFTQAGTVEAFF; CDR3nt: TGCGCCAGCAGTTTCACGCAGGCCGGGACAGTTGAAGCTTTCTTT
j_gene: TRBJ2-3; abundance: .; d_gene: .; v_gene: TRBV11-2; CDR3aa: CASSLGGFNTDTQYF; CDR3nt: TGTGCCAGCAGCTTAGGGGGATTTAACACAGATACGCAGTATTTT
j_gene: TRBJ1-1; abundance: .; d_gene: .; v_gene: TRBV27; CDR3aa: CASSSRQYPRVTEAFF; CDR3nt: TGTGCCAGCAGTTCGAGGCAATACCCCAGGGTAACTGAAGCTTTCTTT
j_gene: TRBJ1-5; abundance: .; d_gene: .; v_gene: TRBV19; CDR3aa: CASSGDRLGGPQHF; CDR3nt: TGTGCCAGTAGTGGCGACAGGCTAGGGGGGCCCCAGCATTTT
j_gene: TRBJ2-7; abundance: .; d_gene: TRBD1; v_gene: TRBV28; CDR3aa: CASSLQSSGQIGWRYF; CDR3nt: TGTGCCAGCAGTTTACAATCTTCGGGACAGATAGGGTGGCGGTACTTC
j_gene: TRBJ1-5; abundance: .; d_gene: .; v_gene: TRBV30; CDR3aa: CAWSPPGSGQPQHF; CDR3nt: TGTGCCTGGAGTCCTCCAGGGTCAGGGCAGCCCCAGCATTTT
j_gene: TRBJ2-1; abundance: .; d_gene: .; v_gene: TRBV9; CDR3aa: CASSLGPTEEQFF; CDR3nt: TGTGCCAGCAGCTTGGGACCGACTGAGGAGCAGTTCTTC
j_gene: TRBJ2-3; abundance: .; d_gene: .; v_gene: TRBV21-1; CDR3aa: CASSNSGSPDTQYF; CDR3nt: TGTGCCAGCAGCAATAGCGGGAGTCCCGATACGCAGTATTTT
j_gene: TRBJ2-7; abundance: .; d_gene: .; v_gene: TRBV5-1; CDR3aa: CASSQGGTSGWGEQYF; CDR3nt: TGCGCCAGCAGCCAGGGGGGGACCTCTGGCTGGGGGGAGCAGTACTTC
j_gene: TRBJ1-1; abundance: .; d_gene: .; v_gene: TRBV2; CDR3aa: CASIYGAEAFF; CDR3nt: TGTGCCAGCATATATGGGGCTGAAGCTTTCTTT
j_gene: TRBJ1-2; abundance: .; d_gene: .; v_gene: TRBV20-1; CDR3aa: CSATTVYGYTF; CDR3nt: TGCAGTGCTACGACCGTGTATGGCTACACCTTC
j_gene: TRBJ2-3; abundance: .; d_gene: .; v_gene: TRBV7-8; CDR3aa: CASKDGTSTDTQYF; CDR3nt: TGTGCCAGCAAGGACGGAACTAGCACAGATACGCAGTATTTT
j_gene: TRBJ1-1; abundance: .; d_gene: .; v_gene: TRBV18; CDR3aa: CASSPSSWGAGTEAFF; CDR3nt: TGTGCCAGCTCACCTTCAAGCTGGGGCGCCGGCACTGAAGCTTTCTTT
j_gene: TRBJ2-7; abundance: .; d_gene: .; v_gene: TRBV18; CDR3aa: CASSSGGARAREQYF; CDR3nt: TGTGCCAGCTCATCAGGGGGGGCTCGGGCGCGCGAGCAGTACTTC
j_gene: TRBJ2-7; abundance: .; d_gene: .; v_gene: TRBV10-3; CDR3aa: CAIRETGSYEQYF; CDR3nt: TGTGCCATCAGGGAGACAGGCTCCTACGAGCAGTACTTC
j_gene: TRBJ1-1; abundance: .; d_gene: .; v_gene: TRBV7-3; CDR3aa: CASSLVSGTEAFF; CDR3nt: TGTGCCAGCAGCTTAGTCTCGGGGACTGAAGCTTTCTTT
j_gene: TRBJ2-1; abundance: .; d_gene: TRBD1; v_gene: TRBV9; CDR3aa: CASSVVTGKSSYNEQFF; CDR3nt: TGTGCCAGCAGCGTAGTGACAGGGAAGAGCTCCTACAATGAGCAGTTCTTC
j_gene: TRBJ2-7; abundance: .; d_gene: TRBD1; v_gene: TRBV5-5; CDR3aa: CASKFDRGRTEQYF; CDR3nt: TGTGCCAGCAAATTCGACAGGGGGAGGACCGAGCAGTACTTC
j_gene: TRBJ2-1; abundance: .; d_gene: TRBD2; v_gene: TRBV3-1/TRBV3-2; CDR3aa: CASSQLAGHNEQFF; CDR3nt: TGTGCCAGCAGCCAACTAGCGGGCCACAATGAGCAGTTCTTC
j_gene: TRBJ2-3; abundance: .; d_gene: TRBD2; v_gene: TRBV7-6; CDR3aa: CASSYATAGEVQSF; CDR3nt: TGTGCCAGCAGCTATGCAACAGCGGGAGAGGTTCAGAGTTTT
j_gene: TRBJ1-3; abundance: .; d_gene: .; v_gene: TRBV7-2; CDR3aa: CASSHYDSSGNTIYF; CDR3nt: TGTGCCAGCAGCCATTATGACAGCTCTGGAAACACCATATATTTT
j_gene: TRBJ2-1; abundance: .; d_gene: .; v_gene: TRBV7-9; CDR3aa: CASSFLGRNFYNEQFF; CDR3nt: TGTGCCAGCAGCTTTCTTGGGCGCAATTTTTACAATGAGCAGTTCTTC
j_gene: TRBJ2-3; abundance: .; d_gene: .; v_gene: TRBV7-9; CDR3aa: CASSLEETDSTDTQYF; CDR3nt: TGTGCCAGCAGCTTAGAAGAGACAGACAGCACAGATACGCAGTATTTT
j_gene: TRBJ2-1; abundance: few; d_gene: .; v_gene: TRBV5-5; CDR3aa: CASSSPSSSYNEQFF; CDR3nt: TGTGCCAGCAGCTCCCCGTCGAGCTCCTACAATGAGCAGTTCTTC
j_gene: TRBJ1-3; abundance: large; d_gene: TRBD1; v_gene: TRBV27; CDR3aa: CASRQGAMLGNTIYF; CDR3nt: TGTGCCAGCAGACAGGGGGCTATGTTGGGAAACACCATATATTTT